The 4 T cell receptor beta chains reported below all come from one sample, sequenced in a study of OX40 agonist ivuxolimab in advanced cancers. The method was immunoSEQ multiplex PCR; TCRdb's version includes in-frame clones alone and lacks a portion of them. This sample yields 80,000 to 95,000 clones, of which roughly 85% are seen a single time; roughly 2.1% belongs to the top ten. The source material was CD4+ or CD8+ T cells sorted from blood, sampled in a trial of the OX40 agonist ivuxolimab. The receptors were sampled from an adult with an advanced solid tumor such as melanoma, head and neck, liver or kidney cancer.

The V call is TRBV19, the J call TRBJ1-2; the match to TRBD1 covers 9 bases. The CDR3 extends over 14 amino acids. Germline assignment: CDR1 LNHDA and CDR2 SQIVND (reference sequence). The trim removed 3 bases at V and 8 bases at J, leaving 7 bases unmatched. In nucleotides, the CDR3 is TGTGCCAGTAGTATCCGGACAGGGGAAGTCGGCTACACCTTC. Protein product: CASSIRTGEVGYTF.

The J gene is TRBJ2-1, the V gene TRBV10-3; tentatively, D is TRBD2 (5 bases). The CDR3 runs 15 residues. V was clipped by 3 bases and J by 10 bases, with 19 bases between them. Germline V gives CDR1 ENHRY, CDR2 SYGVKD. In DNA form, the CDR3 reads TGTGCCATCAGTGATTCACTAGGGCTAGGCGGCGAGCAGTTCTTC. Translated, it gives CAISDSLGLGGEQFF.

V gene TRBV4-1 combines with J gene TRBJ2-6, with 7 bases that match TRBD2. This CDR3 spans 19 amino acids. The trim removed 5 bases at V and 2 bases at J, leaving 15 bases unmatched. Germline V gene data show CDR1 as MGHRA and CDR2 as YSYEKL. CDR3 loop: CASSSRKAGEGTGANVLTF. The CDR3 coding sequence is TGCGCCAGCAGCTCCCGAAAGGCTGGGGAGGGTACTGGGGCCAACGTCCTGACTTTC.

The chain recombines TRBV18 with TRBJ1-5, with D uncertain. This CDR3 region has 14 residues. From germline, CDR1 is KGHSH and CDR2 LQKENI. V was cut by 5 bases and J by 0 bases, with 8 bases left in between. The CDR3 loop is CASSSTDSNQPQHF. In nucleotides, the CDR3 is TGTGCCAGCTCATCGACGGATAGCAATCAGCCCCAGCATTTT.